This is a list of T cell receptor beta chains from one sample in a study of memory CD4+ T cells and cytomegalovirus serostatus. Clones were sequenced by immunoSEQ multiplex PCR, and TCRdb holds only the in-frame ones, with some missing. The repertoire includes approximately 47,000 clones, roughly 78% of them detected once, and 0.75% to 1% sits in the top ten. Specimen: memory CD4+ T cells from blood. The receptors stem from an adult in good health and CMV-seronegative. The CDR3 runs from the conserved cysteine through the conserved F or W. A D gene is named only where the DNA matches it firmly. Clone size appears in some rows only: once, few, many, or a class for an expanded clone.

clone size,J gene,V gene,D gene,CDR3 protein,CDR3 DNA
NA,TRBJ2-3,TRBV7-9,TRBD2,CASSFTSGVGDTQYF,TGTGCCAGCAGTTTTACTAGCGGGGTGGGAGATACGCAGTATTTT
NA,TRBJ1-1,TRBV29-1,NA,CSVYGANTEAFF,TGCAGCGTGTACGGGGCGAACACTGAAGCTTTCTTT
NA,TRBJ1-1,TRBV7-8,TRBD1,CASSYDRVGNTEAFF,TGTGCCAGCAGCTACGACAGGGTCGGAAACACTGAAGCTTTCTTT
NA,TRBJ2-7,TRBV5-6,NA,CASSLPGWGSLGEQYF,TGTGCCAGCAGCTTGCCCGGGTGGGGCAGCTTAGGTGAGCAGTACTTC
NA,TRBJ1-6,TRBV5-1,TRBD1,CASSLNAGGNSPLHF,TGCGCCAGCAGCCTGAATGCAGGGGGGAATTCACCCCTCCACTTT
NA,TRBJ1-6,TRBV11-2,NA,CASSLGISPLHF,TGTGCCAGCAGCTTAGGAATCTCACCCCTCCACTTT
NA,TRBJ2-1,TRBV28,NA,CASSSLRGAKYNEQFF,TGTGCCAGCAGTTCGCTGAGGGGGGCGAAATACAATGAGCAGTTCTTC
NA,TRBJ1-3,TRBV6-5,NA,CASLSSGVGNTIYF,TGTGCCAGCCTTAGTTCGGGGGTCGGAAACACCATATATTTT
NA,TRBJ1-5,TRBV5-5,NA,CASSLQSGGNQPQHF,TGTGCCAGCAGCCTTCAATCCGGCGGCAATCAGCCCCAGCATTTT
NA,TRBJ2-5,TRBV6-1,TRBD2,CASSDRGGADPRETQYF,TGTGCCAGCAGTGATCGCGGGGGGGCCGATCCAAGAGAGACCCAGTACTTC
NA,TRBJ1-1,TRBV4-1,NA,CASSQEGPWGTEAFF,TGCGCCAGCAGCCAAGAGGGACCGTGGGGAACTGAAGCTTTCTTT
NA,TRBJ2-1,TRBV30,TRBD1,CAWSVWTGNNEQFF,TGTGCCTGGAGTGTATGGACAGGGAACAATGAGCAGTTCTTC
few,TRBJ2-2,TRBV30,TRBD1,CAWDLGQGNTGELFF,TGTGCCTGGGACTTGGGACAGGGGAACACCGGGGAGCTGTTTTTT
few,TRBJ1-6,TRBV28,NA,CASSNSAVVGGSPLHF,TGTGCCAGCAGTAATTCCGCGGTGGTAGGGGGTTCACCCCTCCACTTT
NA,TRBJ1-2,TRBV2,NA,CASRPEQGYTF,TGTGCCAGCCGCCCGGAACAAGGCTACACCTTC
NA,TRBJ2-7,TRBV25-1,TRBD1,CASSGQGYEQYF,TGTGCCAGCAGCGGACAGGGGTACGAGCAGTACTTC
NA,TRBJ1-4,TRBV28,TRBD1,CASRGGAGNEKLFF,TGTGCCAGCAGAGGGGGCGCGGGCAACGAAAAACTGTTTTTT
once,TRBJ1-1,TRBV5-5,NA,CASSAWGGREAFF,TGTGCCAGCAGCGCTTGGGGGGGGCGCGAAGCTTTCTTT
NA,TRBJ1-1,TRBV6-6,NA,CASSQRQSRTEAFF,TGTGCCAGCAGTCAGCGACAGTCGCGGACTGAAGCTTTCTTT
NA,TRBJ1-5,TRBV5-6,NA,CASSSGDYSNQPQHF,TGTGCCAGCTCGAGTGGGGATTATAGCAATCAGCCCCAGCATTTT
NA,TRBJ2-3,TRBV11-1,TRBD1,CASSLGDRGRADTQYF,TGTGCCAGCAGCTTGGGGGACAGGGGGCGGGCAGATACGCAGTATTTT
NA,TRBJ1-4,TRBV2,NA,CASSAQPPTNEKLFF,TGTGCCAGCAGTGCACAGCCGCCAACTAATGAAAAACTGTTTTTT
NA,TRBJ1-2,TRBV15,NA,CATSRGGGYYGYTF,TGTGCCACCAGCAGAGGCGGGGGATACTATGGCTACACCTTC
NA,TRBJ1-5,TRBV30,TRBD1,CAWSGQGAYSNQLQHF,TGTGCCTGGAGTGGACAGGGGGCATATAGCAATCAGCTCCAGCATTTT
few,TRBJ1-5,TRBV27,NA,CASSLYKGFEPQHF,TGTGCCAGCAGTCTCTACAAGGGTTTTGAGCCCCAGCATTTT
NA,TRBJ2-7,TRBV28,NA,CASSINWGLLRYEQYF,TGTGCCAGCAGTATCAACTGGGGACTGCTTCGGTACGAGCAGTACTTC
NA,TRBJ1-2,TRBV30,TRBD1,CAWSGDRGDGYTF,TGTGCCTGGAGCGGGGACAGGGGCGATGGCTACACCTTC
NA,TRBJ1-4,TRBV27,NA,CASRAGEKLFF,TGTGCCAGCAGGGCAGGTGAAAAACTGTTTTTT